The 4 T cell receptor beta chains below all came from one sample that was sequenced in a study of CD8+CD57+ T cells in acquired aplastic anemia. Patients picked for sequencing had shown CD8+CD57+ cell expansion detected by flow cytometry. TCR beta VDJ combinations and CDR3 sequences were profiled from genomic DNA. TCRdb reprocessed the reads via MiXCR and lists one record per CDR3 protein. The sample records about 200,000 distinct CDR3 sequences, about 62% being singletons. Input material: sorted CD4+, CD8+, or CD8+CD57+ T cells (not recorded which) from PBMCs. The receptors were gathered from a human donor with aplastic anemia.

This sequence joins TRBV9 and TRBJ2-1, with TRBD1 identical over 7 bases. CDR3 length equals 15 residues. Germline loops: CDR1 SGDLS, CDR2 YYNGEE. Unmatched junction bases numbered 3, after V lost 3 bases and J lost 0 bases. The CDR3: CASSARDSSYNEQFF. CDR3 nucleotide sequence: TGTGCCAGCAGCGCCCGGGACAGCTCCTACAATGAGCAGTTCTTC.

As regards this clonotype: The junction departs from germline at one end; a sequencing error may be responsible. The chain combines TRBV7-7 with TRBJ2-1; TRBD2 might be the D (5 bases). The CDR3 extends over 13 amino acids. The germline CDR1 and CDR2 sequences are SSHAT and FNYEAQ (reference sequence). In DNA, the CDR3 is TGTGCTAGCAGCTCGGCGGGCTACAATGAGCAGTTCTTC. It translates to CASSSAGYNEQFF. Supplemented by reference TRBV7-7 and TRBJ2-1, the full variable domain reads GAGVSQSPRYKVTKRGQDVTLRCDPISSHATLYWYQQALGQGPEFLTYFNYEAQPDKSGLPSDRFSAERPEGSISTLTIQRTEQRDSAMYRCASSSAGYNEQFFGPGTRLTVL.

V and J are TRBV6-4 and TRBJ2-1; tentative D call: TRBD2 (5 bases). The CDR3 loop spans 13 amino acids. V lost 3 bases, J lost 9 bases, and 12 bases lay in between. Germline-derived CDR1 and CDR2 are MRHNA and SNTAGT. The CDR3 coding sequence is TGTGCCAGCAGTGAGGAGGTGTATGGTGAGCAGTTCTTC. This sequence encodes CASSEEVYGEQFF.

The V call is TRBV20-1, the J call TRBJ1-6; D is perhaps TRBD1 (6 bases). The CDR3 sequence is 15 residues long. Germline lookup yields CDR1 DFQATT and CDR2 SNEGSKA (reference sequence). Trimming pared 6 bases from V and 6 bases from J, leaving 18 bases between. In DNA form, the CDR3 reads TGCAGTGCCCCGGGGTGGGGGCACCCTAATTCACCCCTCCACTTT. Protein sequence: CSAPGWGHPNSPLHF.